The 8 T cell receptor beta chains listed next were all sequenced from one sample in a study of CD8 T cells in ankylosing spondylitis. TCRdb reanalysed the 5' RACE reads using MiXCR and keeps one entry per CDR3 protein. The table records 340,000 or so distinct CDR3 sequences, over 12% of them present only once. Source material: blood, either unsorted or a sorted T cell fraction (not recorded which). All receptors come from a male donor with ankylosing spondylitis or in good health (not recorded which).

The V and J genes are TRBV5-1 and TRBJ2-2, with D perhaps TRBD2 (6 bases). Germline assignment: CDR1 SGHRS and CDR2 YFSETQ. V was shortened by 4 bases and J by 6 bases, with 16 bases between the two germline ends. This CDR3 comprises 15 residues. CDR3 sequence: CASSKNSGAPGELFF. In DNA, the CDR3 is TGCGCCAGCAGCAAAAATAGCGGAGCCCCCGGGGAGCTGTTTTTT.

The table lists this clonotype with many counts. The V gene is TRBV11-1, the J gene TRBJ2-2, with D perhaps matching TRBD2 (5 bases). CDR1 is SGHAT and CDR2 is FQDESV in the germline V gene (reference sequence). The CDR3 runs 11 residues. Trimming removed 5 bases at V and 7 bases at J, with 5 bases between. CDR3 sequence: CASSRDGELFF. The DNA of the CDR3 is TGTGCCAGCAGCCGGGACGGGGAGCTGTTTTTT. Looking up the rest from reference TRBV11-1 and TRBJ2-2 gives the full variable domain: EAEVAQSPRYKITEKSQAVAFWCDPISGHATLYWYRQILGQGPELLVQFQDESVVDDSQLPKDRFSAERLKGVDSTLKIQPAELGDSAMYLCASSRDGELFFGEGSRLTVL.

This clonotype was found a few times. The gene calls are TRBV12-3 or TRBV12-4 and TRBJ2-5, with 7 nucleotides matching TRBD2. The length of the CDR3 is 15 residues. The trim removed 3 bases at V and 1 base at J, leaving 5 bases unmatched. The CDR3 DNA is TGTGCCAGCAGTTTCGACCTAGCGGCCCAAGAGACCCAGTACTTC. This sequence encodes CASSFDLAAQETQYF.

This clonotype was detected only a few times. The chain has TRBV7-2 and TRBJ2-3; the D gene could be TRBD1 or TRBD2 (5 bases each). CDR1 and CDR2 (germline): SGHTA, FQGNSA. Trimming left V 1 base short and J 6 bases short, with 14 bases between. This CDR3 has 15 amino acids. In DNA form, the CDR3 reads TGTGCCAGCAGCTTAGACGGAGGACAATGGGATACGCAGTATTTT. This sequence encodes CASSLDGGQWDTQYF.

The CDR3 coding sequence is TGTGCCAGCAGCCCCGGGGACAATACCTACGAGCAGTACTTC. Translation gives CASSPGDNTYEQYF. The chain uses TRBV9 and TRBJ2-7, with D tentatively TRBD1 (6 bases). The length of the CDR3 is 14 residues. Trimming left V 4 bases short and J 2 bases short, with 13 bases between. Germline V CDR1 and CDR2: SGDLS, YYNGEE.

This clonotype has more than one count but fewer than ten. The chain employs TRBV5-1 and TRBJ1-3; 7 nucleotides line up with TRBD1. V shed 4 bases, J shed 7 bases, and the junction held 5 bases outside the gene matches. This CDR3 has 13 amino acids. Germline lookup yields CDR1 SGHRS and CDR2 YFSETQ. Here the CDR3 DNA reads TGCGCCAGCAGCGCCGGGACAGCGAACACCATATATTTT. Its protein is CASSAGTANTIYF. The complete variable domain, with remaining parts taken from reference TRBV5-1 and TRBJ1-3, reads KAGVTQTPRYLIKTRGQQVTLSCSPISGHRSVSWYQQTPGQGLQFLFEYFSETQRNKGNFPGRFSGRQFSNSRSEMNVSTLELGDSALYLCASSAGTANTIYFGEGSWLTVV.

V gene TRBV5-1 combines with J gene TRBJ2-7, with 14 bases that match TRBD2. The CDR3 contains 18 residues. Germline V gene sequence: CDR1 SGHRS, CDR2 YFSETQ. The junction had 12 bases not matched to a gene; V was cut back by 4 bases and J by 3 bases. Here the CDR3 reads CASSRGLAGVSTLYEQYF. DNA of the CDR3: TGCGCCAGCAGCAGGGGACTAGCGGGGGTCTCCACGCTCTACGAGCAGTACTTC.

The chain joins TRBV21-1 to TRBJ2-3; the D call TRBD2 from the table was never checked on the DNA. TRBV21-1 is a known pseudogene. CDR3 length equals 18 residues. This CDR3 is CASSNILLGEPVTDTQYF. The CDR3 bases are TGTGCCAGCAGCAACATTCTCTTGGGAGAGCCCGTCACAGATACGCAGTATTTT.